This is a list of T cell receptor beta chains from one sample in a study of T cell clones after liver transplantation. This table comes from immunoSEQ multiplex PCR, and its TCRdb copy is limited to in-frame clones, with some not included. The sample gives about 120,000 clones, approximately 90% of which show up once; about 0.8% is in the top ten. Sample: CD4+ T cells from blood, taken 12 months after liver transplant. These receptors were obtained from a human patient who received a liver transplant. T cells may partly derive from the graft donor. The CDR3 runs from the conserved cysteine through the conserved F or W. The order of the fields is D gene, V gene, clone size, J gene, CDR3 DNA, CDR3 protein. D genes are given only for firm matches. Rows give clone size only sometimes, using once, few, many, or a class for an expanded clone.

>.|TRBV28|.|TRBJ2-1
TGTGCCAGCACTGACCAGGGGATAGGATCCTACAATGAGCAGTTCTTC
CASTDQGIGSYNEQFF
>.|TRBV5-6|.|TRBJ2-3
TGTGCCAGCAGCCCCATTCGAGCTGACAGTTGGCCTAGCACAGATACGCAGTATTTT
CASSPIRADSWPSTDTQYF
>TRBD2|TRBV2|.|TRBJ2-7
TGTGCCAGCATACCGGGACTAAGTGCCTACGAGCAGTACTTC
CASIPGLSAYEQYF
>.|TRBV7-8|.|TRBJ2-7
TGTGCCAGCAGCTTAGCATTGGCAGGGGGGACCTACGAGCAGTACTTC
CASSLALAGGTYEQYF
>TRBD1|TRBV5-1|.|TRBJ1-2
TGCGCCAGCAGCTTGTTAGCAGGGACAGGAATTGGCTACACCTTC
CASSLLAGTGIGYTF
>.|TRBV7-7|.|TRBJ2-5
TGTGCTAGCAGTTTCGGCGGGCTCCAAGAGACCCAGTACTTC
CASSFGGLQETQYF
>.|TRBV27|.|TRBJ1-5
TGTGCCAGCAGGGGTAGAGGGGCCCGAAATCAGCCCCAGCATTTT
CASRGRGARNQPQHF
>.|TRBV19|.|TRBJ2-3
TGTGCCAGTAGGGGCTTACCTGGAGATACGCAGTATTTT
CASRGLPGDTQYF
>.|TRBV2|medium-sized|TRBJ2-7
TGTGCCAGCAGTGCAAGTGGCCTCGGATACGAGCAGTACTTC
CASSASGLGYEQYF
>TRBD2|TRBV19|.|TRBJ2-1
TGTGCCAGTAGTATAGACACTCAGGGAGGGGATGAGCAGTTCTTC
CASSIDTQGGDEQFF
>.|TRBV6-5|.|TRBJ2-7
TGTGCCAGCAGTTACTCGGAGGGGCACTTGACCCACGAGCAGTACTTC
CASSYSEGHLTHEQYF
>.|TRBV5-1|.|TRBJ2-5
TGCGCCAGCAGCTTGGGAGCGGACCTCCAAGAGACCCAGTACTTC
CASSLGADLQETQYF
>.|TRBV7-2|.|TRBJ2-7
TGTGCCAGCAGTTCCCCCCCGGGACGCCTTGGACACGAGCAGTACTTC
CASSSPPGRLGHEQYF
>.|TRBV5-1|.|TRBJ2-3
TGCGCCAGCAGCTTTGAAAGTATCAGGGATACGCAGTATTTT
CASSFESIRDTQYF
>TRBD1|TRBV19|.|TRBJ1-2
TGTGCCAGTAGACCCAGAGACAGGGATGGCTACACCTTC
CASRPRDRDGYTF
>TRBD1|TRBV9|.|TRBJ1-2
TGTGCCAGCAGCGCAGGGCAGGGGACAGGGAGTTATGGCTACACCTTC
CASSAGQGTGSYGYTF
>.|TRBV10-1|.|TRBJ2-1
TGCGCCAGCAGTGTAGGACTGTACAATGAGCAGTTCTTC
CASSVGLYNEQFF
>.|TRBV6-5|.|TRBJ2-3
TGTGCCAGCAGTTACACTGGACTCGGCACAGATACGCAGTATTTT
CASSYTGLGTDTQYF
>TRBD1|TRBV4-2|.|TRBJ2-7
TGTGCCAGCAGCCAGTCAGGGGGCGTCTACGAGCAGTACTTC
CASSQSGGVYEQYF
>.|TRBV2|.|TRBJ1-1
TGTGCCAGCTATCTGAGGGGCGGGGCTTTCTTT
CASYLRGGAFF
>TRBD1|TRBV13|.|TRBJ2-3
TGTGCCAGCAGCTTAGGCCATGGACAGGGCGGCACAGATACGCAGTATTTT
CASSLGHGQGGTDTQYF
>.|TRBV6-1|.|TRBJ2-7
TGTGCCAGCAGTGCCTCCCTCGCCCACGAGCAGTACTTC
CASSASLAHEQYF
>TRBD2|TRBV7-2|.|TRBJ2-1
TGTGCCAGCAGCTCTAGCGGGAGTATTTACAATGAGCAGTTCTTC
CASSSSGSIYNEQFF
>TRBD2|TRBV28|.|TRBJ2-1
TGTGCCAGCAGGGACACTGAGCTAGCGGGATGGAATGAGCAGTTCTTC
CASRDTELAGWNEQFF
>.|TRBV15|once|TRBJ1-3
TGTGCCACCAGCAGAGATTCCGGGTCCGGAAACACCATATATTTT
CATSRDSGSGNTIYF
>.|TRBV6-5|.|TRBJ2-7
TGTGCCAGCACCCCTAATGGAGACGAGCAGTACTTC
CASTPNGDEQYF
>.|TRBV11-3|.|TRBJ2-7
TGTGCCAGCAGCTTAGAATGGGAGCAGTACTTC
CASSLEWEQYF
>TRBD2|TRBV19|.|TRBJ2-2
TGTGCCAGTAGTCGAGCGGGACCTAACACCGGGGAGCTGTTTTTT
CASSRAGPNTGELFF
>TRBD1|TRBV27|.|TRBJ1-5
TGTGCCAGCAGTCAGACAGGGCTGGCCTCTAGGCCCAATCAGCCCCAGCATTTT
CASSQTGLASRPNQPQHF
>.|TRBV4-1|.|TRBJ2-7
TGCGCCAGCAGCCAAGAAAGCAGGACAGCGCAGTACTTC
CASSQESRTAQYF
>.|TRBV5-6|.|TRBJ2-7
TGTGCCAGCAGCGGTTCAGCAGGGGCTCACGAGCAGTACTTC
CASSGSAGAHEQYF
>.|TRBV25-1|.|TRBJ2-1
TGTGCCAGCAGTATAGGGGTAAGCTCCTACAATGAGCAGTTCTTC
CASSIGVSSYNEQFF
>.|TRBV11-3|.|TRBJ2-7
TGTGCCAGCAGCTTAGCGGGAAGCGGCTACGAGCAGTACTTC
CASSLAGSGYEQYF
>TRBD1|TRBV29-1|.|TRBJ1-1
TGCAGCGGAATTACAGGGGGAGGAATTTTGACTGAAGCTTTCTTT
CSGITGGGILTEAFF
>TRBD2|TRBV9|.|TRBJ2-5
TGTGCCAGCAGCGTAGAGGACGGACTAGCGGGAGGGCCTGGGGAGACCCAGTACTTC
CASSVEDGLAGGPGETQYF
>.|TRBV28|.|TRBJ2-5
TGTGCCAGCAGTTTAGGTCGGGACGGAGAGACCCAGTACTTC
CASSLGRDGETQYF
>TRBD2|TRBV9|.|TRBJ2-3
TGTGCCAGCAGCGTATTAGAGGGAGGGAAGACAGATACGCAGTATTTT
CASSVLEGGKTDTQYF
>.|TRBV28|.|TRBJ2-7
TGTGCCAGCAGTTTCGGGACACCGTACGAGCAGTACTTC
CASSFGTPYEQYF
>.|TRBV5-4|.|TRBJ2-3
TGTGCCAGCAGCTTGCATCAACCCGGAGATACGCAGTATTTT
CASSLHQPGDTQYF
>TRBD1|TRBV10-2|.|TRBJ2-7
TGCGCCAGCAGCCGGGACAGGGAAACCTACGAGCAGTACTTC
CASSRDRETYEQYF
>TRBD1|TRBV6-1|.|TRBJ2-3
TGTGCCAGCAGTGAAAGACAGGGCAGGGCAGATACGCAGTATTTT
CASSERQGRADTQYF
>TRBD1|TRBV2|.|TRBJ1-2
TGTGCCAGCAGGCAGGGGACAGGGGGGTATGGCTACACCTTC
CASRQGTGGYGYTF
>TRBD1|TRBV19|.|TRBJ1-1
TGTGCCAGTAGTTCCAGGGGGCGGGCTGAAGCTTTCTTT
CASSSRGRAEAFF
>.|TRBV19|.|TRBJ1-1
TGTGCCAGTAGTAGGCGGTCGGACACTGAAGCTTTCTTT
CASSRRSDTEAFF
>.|TRBV7-2|.|TRBJ2-3
TGTGCCAGCAGCTTAGGGTGGGGCCAGACGGATACGCAGTATTTT
CASSLGWGQTDTQYF
>.|TRBV19|once|TRBJ2-1
TGTGCCAGTCTAGCGCACTCCAATGAGCAGTTCTTC
CASLAHSNEQFF
>.|TRBV11-3|.|TRBJ2-3
TGTGCCAGCAGCCCTGAAGTGGAATGGACTCATAGCACAGATACGCAGTATTTT
CASSPEVEWTHSTDTQYF
>TRBD2|TRBV18|.|TRBJ2-7
TGTGCCAGCTCACCACGCCTAGCGGGGGGCACAACCTACGAGCAGTACTTC
CASSPRLAGGTTYEQYF
>.|TRBV6-1|.|TRBJ2-7
TGTGCCAGCAGTGAAGTGCGCAGTTCCTACGAGCAGTACTTC
CASSEVRSSYEQYF
>TRBD1|TRBV28|few|TRBJ2-5
TGTGCCAGCAGTCAACAACAGGGGGGTATCGAAGAGACCCAGTACTTC
CASSQQQGGIEETQYF
>.|TRBV30|medium-sized|TRBJ1-2
TGTGCCTGGAGTCGACGGGGTGGCTACACCTTC
CAWSRRGGYTF
>TRBD1|TRBV28|few|TRBJ1-2
TGTGCCAGTGGGACAGGGGGCCTGGGTGGCTACACCTTC
CASGTGGLGGYTF
>TRBD2|TRBV6-1|.|TRBJ2-5
TGTGCCGGGGAGGGTAGCGGGAGTAGAGAGACCCAGTACTTC
CAGEGSGSRETQYF
>.|TRBV7-2|.|TRBJ1-1
TGTGCCAGCAGGTTGGGGCAGTGGAACACTGAAGCTTTCTTT
CASRLGQWNTEAFF
>.|TRBV2|.|TRBJ2-7
TGTGCCAGCAGGGAAAACACCTACGAGCAGTACTTC
CASRENTYEQYF